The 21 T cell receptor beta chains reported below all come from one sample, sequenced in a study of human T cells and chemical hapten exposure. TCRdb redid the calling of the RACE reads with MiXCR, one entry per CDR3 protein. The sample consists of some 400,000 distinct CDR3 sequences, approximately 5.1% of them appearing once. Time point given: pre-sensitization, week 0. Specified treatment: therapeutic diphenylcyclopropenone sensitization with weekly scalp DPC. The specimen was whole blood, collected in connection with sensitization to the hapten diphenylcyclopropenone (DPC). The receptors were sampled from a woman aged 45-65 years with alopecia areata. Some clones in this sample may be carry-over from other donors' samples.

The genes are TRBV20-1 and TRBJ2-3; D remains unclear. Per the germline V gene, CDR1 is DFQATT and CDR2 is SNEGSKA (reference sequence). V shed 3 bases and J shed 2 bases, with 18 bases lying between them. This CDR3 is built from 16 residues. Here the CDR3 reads CSARLGPGTNTDTQYF. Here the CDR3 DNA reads TGCAGTGCTAGGCTCGGGCCCGGCACGAACACAGATACGCAGTATTTT.

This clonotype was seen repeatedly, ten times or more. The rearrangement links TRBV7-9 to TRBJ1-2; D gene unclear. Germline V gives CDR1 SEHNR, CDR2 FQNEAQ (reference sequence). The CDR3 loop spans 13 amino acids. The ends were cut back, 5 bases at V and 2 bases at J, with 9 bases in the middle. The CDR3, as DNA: TGTGCCAGCAGCCCGGATTTAAACTATGGCTACACCTTC. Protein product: CASSPDLNYGYTF.

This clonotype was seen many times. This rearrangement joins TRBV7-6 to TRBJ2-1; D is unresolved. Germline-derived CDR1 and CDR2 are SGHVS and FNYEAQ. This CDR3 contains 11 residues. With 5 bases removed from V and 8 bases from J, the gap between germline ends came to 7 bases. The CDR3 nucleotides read TGTGCCAGCAGCATAGAGGATGAGCAGTTCTTC. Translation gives CASSIEDEQFF.

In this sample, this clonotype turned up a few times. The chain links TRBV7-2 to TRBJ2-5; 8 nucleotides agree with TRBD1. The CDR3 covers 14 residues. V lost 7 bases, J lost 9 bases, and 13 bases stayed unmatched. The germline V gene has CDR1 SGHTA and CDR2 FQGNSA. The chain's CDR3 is CASTPAGTGWAQYF. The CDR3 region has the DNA TGTGCCAGCACCCCCGCCGGGACAGGATGGGCCCAGTACTTC.

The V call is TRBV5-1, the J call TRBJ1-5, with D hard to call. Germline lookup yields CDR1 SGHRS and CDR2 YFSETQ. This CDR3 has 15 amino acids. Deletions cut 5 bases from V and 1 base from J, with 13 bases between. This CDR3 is CASRPEPGSNQPQHF. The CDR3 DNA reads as TGCGCCAGCAGACCCGAGCCGGGGAGCAATCAGCCCCAGCATTTT.

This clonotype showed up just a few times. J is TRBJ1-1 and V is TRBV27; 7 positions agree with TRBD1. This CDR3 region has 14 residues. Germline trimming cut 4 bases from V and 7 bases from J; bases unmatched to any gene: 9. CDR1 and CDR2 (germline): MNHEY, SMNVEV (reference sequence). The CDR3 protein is CASSSPGQAYEAFF. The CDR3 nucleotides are TGTGCCAGCAGTTCCCCAGGACAGGCGTATGAAGCTTTCTTT.

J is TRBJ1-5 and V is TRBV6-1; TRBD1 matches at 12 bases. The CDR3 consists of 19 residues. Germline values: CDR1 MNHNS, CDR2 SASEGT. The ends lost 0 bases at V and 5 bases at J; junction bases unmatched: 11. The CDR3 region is CASSEARGTGGKRDQPQHF. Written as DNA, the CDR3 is TGTGCCAGCAGTGAAGCAAGGGGGACAGGGGGCAAACGGGATCAGCCCCAGCATTTT.

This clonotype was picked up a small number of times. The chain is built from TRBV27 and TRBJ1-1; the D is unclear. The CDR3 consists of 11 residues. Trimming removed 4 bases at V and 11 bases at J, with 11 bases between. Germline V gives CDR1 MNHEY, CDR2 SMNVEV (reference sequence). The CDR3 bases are TGTGCCAGCAGTTGGGCTGGGCAGGCTTTCTTT. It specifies CASSWAGQAFF.

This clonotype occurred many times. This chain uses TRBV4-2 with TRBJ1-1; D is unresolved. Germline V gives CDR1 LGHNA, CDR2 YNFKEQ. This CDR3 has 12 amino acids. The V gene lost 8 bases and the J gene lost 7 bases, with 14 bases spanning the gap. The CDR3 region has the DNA TGTGCCAGCGCACGGGAAGAGGGTGAAGCTTTCTTT. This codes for CASAREEGEAFF.

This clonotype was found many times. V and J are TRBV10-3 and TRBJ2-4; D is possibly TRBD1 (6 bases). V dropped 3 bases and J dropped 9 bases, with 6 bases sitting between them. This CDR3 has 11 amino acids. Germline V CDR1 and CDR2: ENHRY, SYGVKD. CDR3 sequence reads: CAISEGGIQYF. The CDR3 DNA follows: TGTGCCATCAGTGAAGGGGGCATTCAGTACTTC.

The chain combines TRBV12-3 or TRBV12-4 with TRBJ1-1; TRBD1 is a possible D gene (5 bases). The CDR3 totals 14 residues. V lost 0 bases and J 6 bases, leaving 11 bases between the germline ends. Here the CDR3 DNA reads TGTGCCAGCAGTTTAGCCGCCGGGGCGGCTGAAGCTTTCTTT. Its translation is CASSLAAGAAEAFF.

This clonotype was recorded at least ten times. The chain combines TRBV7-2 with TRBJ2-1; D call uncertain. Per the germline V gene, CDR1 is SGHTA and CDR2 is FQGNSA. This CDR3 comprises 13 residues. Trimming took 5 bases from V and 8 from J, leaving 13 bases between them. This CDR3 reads CASSPHPLDEQFF. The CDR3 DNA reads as TGTGCCAGCAGCCCGCACCCGTTGGATGAGCAGTTCTTC.

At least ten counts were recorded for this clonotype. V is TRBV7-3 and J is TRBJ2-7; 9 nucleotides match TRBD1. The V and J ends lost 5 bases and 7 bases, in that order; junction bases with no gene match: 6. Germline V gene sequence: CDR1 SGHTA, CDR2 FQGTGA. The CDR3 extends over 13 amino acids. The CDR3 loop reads CASSPQGAGEQYF. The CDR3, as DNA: TGTGCCAGCAGCCCACAGGGGGCGGGTGAGCAGTACTTC. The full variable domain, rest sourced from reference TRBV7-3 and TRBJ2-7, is GAGVSQTPSNKVTEKGKYVELRCDPISGHTALYWYRQSLGQGPEFLIYFQGTGAADDSGLPNDRFFAVRPEGSVSTLKIQRTERGDSAVYLCASSPQGAGEQYFGPGTRLTVT.

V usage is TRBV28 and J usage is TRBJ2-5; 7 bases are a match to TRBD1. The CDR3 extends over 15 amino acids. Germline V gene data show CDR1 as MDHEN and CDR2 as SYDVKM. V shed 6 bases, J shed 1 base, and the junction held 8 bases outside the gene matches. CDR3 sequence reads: CASSFSGTAQETQYF. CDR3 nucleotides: TGTGCCAGCAGCTTTTCCGGGACAGCCCAAGAGACCCAGTACTTC.

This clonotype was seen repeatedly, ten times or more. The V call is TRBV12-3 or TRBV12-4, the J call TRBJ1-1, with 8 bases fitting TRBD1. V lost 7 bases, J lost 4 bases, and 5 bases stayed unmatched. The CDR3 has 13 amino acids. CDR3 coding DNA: TGTGCCAGCATCTCAGGGGGCATCACTGAAGCTTTCTTT. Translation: CASISGGITEAFF.

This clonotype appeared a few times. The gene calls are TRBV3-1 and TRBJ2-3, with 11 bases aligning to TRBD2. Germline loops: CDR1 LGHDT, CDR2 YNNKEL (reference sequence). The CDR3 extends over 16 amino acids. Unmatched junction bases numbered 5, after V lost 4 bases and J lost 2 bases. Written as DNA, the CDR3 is TGTGCCAGCAGCCCGGCTAGCGGGGGGTCCACAGATACGCAGTATTTT. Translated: CASSPASGGSTDTQYF.

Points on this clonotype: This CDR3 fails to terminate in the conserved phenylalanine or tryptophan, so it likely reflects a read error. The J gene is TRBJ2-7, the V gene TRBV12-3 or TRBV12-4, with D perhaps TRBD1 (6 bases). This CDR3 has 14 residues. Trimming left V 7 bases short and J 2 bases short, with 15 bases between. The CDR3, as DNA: TGTGCCAGCACCACCGGAGGACAGACCTACGAGCAGTACCTC. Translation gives CASTTGGQTYEQYL.

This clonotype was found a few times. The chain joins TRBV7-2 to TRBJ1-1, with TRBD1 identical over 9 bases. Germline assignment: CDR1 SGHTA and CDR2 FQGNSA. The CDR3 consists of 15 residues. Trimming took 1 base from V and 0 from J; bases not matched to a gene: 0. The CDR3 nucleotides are TGTGCCAGCAGCTTAGGGACAGGGGTGAACACTGAAGCTTTCTTT. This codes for CASSLGTGVNTEAFF.

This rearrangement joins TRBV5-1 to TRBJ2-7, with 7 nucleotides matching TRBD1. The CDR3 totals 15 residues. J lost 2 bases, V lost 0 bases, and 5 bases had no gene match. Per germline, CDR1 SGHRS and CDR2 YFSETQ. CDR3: CASSLATGNTYEQYF. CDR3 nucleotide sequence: TGCGCCAGCAGCTTGGCGACAGGGAACACCTACGAGCAGTACTTC.

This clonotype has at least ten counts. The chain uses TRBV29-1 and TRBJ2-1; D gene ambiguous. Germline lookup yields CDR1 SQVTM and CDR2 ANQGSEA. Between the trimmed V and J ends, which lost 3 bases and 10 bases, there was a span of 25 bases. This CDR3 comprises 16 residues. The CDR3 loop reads CSVELIGFRTQYEQFF. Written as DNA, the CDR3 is TGCAGCGTTGAGCTTATTGGCTTCCGAACACAATACGAGCAGTTCTTC.

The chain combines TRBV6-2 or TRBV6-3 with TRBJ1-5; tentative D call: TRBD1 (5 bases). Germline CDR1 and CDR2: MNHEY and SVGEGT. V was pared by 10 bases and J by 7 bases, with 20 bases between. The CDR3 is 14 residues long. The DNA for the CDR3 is TGTGCCACCCTCCCCGGGACTTTCGACCAGCCCCAGCATTTT. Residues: CATLPGTFDQPQHF.